This T cell receptor (beta chain) was found in a study of T cells in Graves' hyperthyroidism and ophthalmopathy. This clonotype was recorded at least ten times. Its target is not known. The TCR beta CDR3 regions underwent amplification using RNA transcripts as the source. HTBI primers were the set used in a first-round RT-PCR of the TCR CDR3. Each CDR3 protein gets one entry after TCRdb re-called the multiplex PCR reads with MiXCR. The table has over 300,000 distinct CDR3 sequences, over 11% seen once; the top ten hold approximately 11%. An absence of ophthalmopathy progression within 18 months meant stable Graves' hyperthyroidism. On the basis of clinical symptoms, serum thyroxine and TRAb, thyroid ultrasound and orbital computed tomography, diagnoses were made. The V end was cut by 0 bases, the J end by 4 bases, with 16 bases between. This CDR3 has 16 residues. Germline V gene lookup returns CDR1 SGHTS and CDR2 YDEGEE.

The study, taken as a whole, reports: Onset of ophthalmopathy came a median roughly 6.9 months after the model predicted it.

Sequencing used blood. The rearrangement joins TRBV5-8 to TRBJ1-1; D is unresolved. The TCR was taken from a woman between 55 and 75 years old with Graves' hyperthyroidism. In DNA, the CDR3 is TGTGCCAGCAGCTTGGGGGAGAGGGTTGGTGGCACTGAAGCTTTCTTT. It translates to CASSLGERVGGTEAFF.